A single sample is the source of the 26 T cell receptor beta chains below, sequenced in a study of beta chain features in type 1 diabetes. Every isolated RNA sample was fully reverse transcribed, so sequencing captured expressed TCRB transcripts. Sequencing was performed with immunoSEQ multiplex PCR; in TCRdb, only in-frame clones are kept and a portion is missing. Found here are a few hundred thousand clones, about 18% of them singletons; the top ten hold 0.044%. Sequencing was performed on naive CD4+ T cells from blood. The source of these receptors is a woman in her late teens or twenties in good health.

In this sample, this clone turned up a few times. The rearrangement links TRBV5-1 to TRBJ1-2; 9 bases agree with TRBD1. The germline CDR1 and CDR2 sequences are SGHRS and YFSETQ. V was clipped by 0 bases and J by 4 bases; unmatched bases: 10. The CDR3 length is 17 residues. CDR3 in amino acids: CASSLGTGAAFIYGYTF. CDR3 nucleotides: TGCGCCAGCAGCTTGGGGACAGGGGCCGCCTTCATCTATGGCTACACCTTC.

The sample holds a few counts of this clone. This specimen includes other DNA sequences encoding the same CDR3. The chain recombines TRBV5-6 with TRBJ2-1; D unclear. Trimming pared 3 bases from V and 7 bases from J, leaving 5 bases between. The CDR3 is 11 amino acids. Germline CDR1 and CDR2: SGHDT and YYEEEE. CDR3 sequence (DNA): TGTGCCAGCAGCTCCCTTAATGAGCAGTTCTTC. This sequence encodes CASSSLNEQFF. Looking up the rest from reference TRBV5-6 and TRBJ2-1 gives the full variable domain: DAGVTQSPTHLIKTRGQQVTLRCSPKSGHDTVSWYQQALGQGPQFIFQYYEEEERQRGNFPDRFSGHQFPNYSSELNVNALLLGDSALYLCASSSLNEQFFGPGTRLTVL.

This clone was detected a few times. CDR3 sequence reads: CASSGLDRGETEAFF. CDR3 DNA sequence: TGCGCCAGCAGCGGTCTGGACAGGGGGGAAACTGAAGCTTTCTTT. V and J are TRBV5-1 and TRBJ1-1, with 10 bases fitting TRBD1. There are 15 residues in the CDR3. V lost 4 bases, J lost 5 bases, and 8 bases stayed unmatched. The germline V gene encodes CDR1 SGHRS and CDR2 YFSETQ.

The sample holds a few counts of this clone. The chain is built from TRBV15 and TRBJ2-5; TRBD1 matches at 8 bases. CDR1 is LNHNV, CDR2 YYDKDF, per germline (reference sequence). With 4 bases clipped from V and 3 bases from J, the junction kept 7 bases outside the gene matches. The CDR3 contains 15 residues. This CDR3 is CATSNVGQGKETQYF. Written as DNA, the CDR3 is TGTGCCACCAGCAATGTCGGACAGGGTAAAGAGACCCAGTACTTC.

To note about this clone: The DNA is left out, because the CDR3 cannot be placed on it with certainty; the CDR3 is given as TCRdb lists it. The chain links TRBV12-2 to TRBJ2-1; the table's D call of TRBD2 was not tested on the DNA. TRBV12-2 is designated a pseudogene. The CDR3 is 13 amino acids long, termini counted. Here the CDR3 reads CASRWGVGNEQFF.

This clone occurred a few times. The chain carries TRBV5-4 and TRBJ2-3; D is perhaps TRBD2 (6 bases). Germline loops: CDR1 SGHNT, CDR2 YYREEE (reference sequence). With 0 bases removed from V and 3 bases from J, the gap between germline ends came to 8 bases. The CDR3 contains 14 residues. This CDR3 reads CASSLAGGTDTQYF. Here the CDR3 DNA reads TGTGCCAGCAGCTTGGCCGGAGGGACAGATACGCAGTATTTT.

The CDR3 DNA is TGTGCCGCAACGGGACTTCGTGGCTACACCTTC. Amino acids: CAATGLRGYTF. V and J are TRBV30 and TRBJ1-2; tentatively, D is TRBD1 (5 bases). The CDR3 runs 11 residues. With 8 bases removed from V and 7 bases from J, the gap between germline ends came to 14 bases. Germline CDR1 reads GTSNPN; CDR2 reads SVGIG (reference sequence).

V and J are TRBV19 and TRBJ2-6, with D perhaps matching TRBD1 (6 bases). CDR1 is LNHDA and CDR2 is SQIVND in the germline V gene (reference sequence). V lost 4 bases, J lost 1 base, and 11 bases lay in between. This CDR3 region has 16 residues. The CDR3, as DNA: TGTGCCAGTAGTACCGGGACAACTTCTGGGGCCAACGTCCTGACTTTC. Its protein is CASSTGTTSGANVLTF.

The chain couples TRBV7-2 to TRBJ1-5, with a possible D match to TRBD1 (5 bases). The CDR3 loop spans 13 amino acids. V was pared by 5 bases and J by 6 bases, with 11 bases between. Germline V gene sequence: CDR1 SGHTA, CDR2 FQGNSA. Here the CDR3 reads CASSPDGAQPQHF. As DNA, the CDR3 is TGTGCCAGCAGCCCCGATGGGGCTCAGCCCCAGCATTTT.

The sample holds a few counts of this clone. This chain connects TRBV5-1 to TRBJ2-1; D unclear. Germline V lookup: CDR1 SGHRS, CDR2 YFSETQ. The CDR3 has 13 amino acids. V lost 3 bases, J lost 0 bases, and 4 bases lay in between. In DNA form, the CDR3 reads TGCGCCAGCAGCTCGAGCTCCTACAATGAGCAGTTCTTC. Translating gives CASSSSSYNEQFF. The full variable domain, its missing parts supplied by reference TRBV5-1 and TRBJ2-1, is KAGVTQTPRYLIKTRGQQVTLSCSPISGHRSVSWYQQTPGQGLQFLFEYFSETQRNKGNFPGRFSGRQFSNSRSEMNVSTLELGDSALYLCASSSSSYNEQFFGPGTRLTVL.

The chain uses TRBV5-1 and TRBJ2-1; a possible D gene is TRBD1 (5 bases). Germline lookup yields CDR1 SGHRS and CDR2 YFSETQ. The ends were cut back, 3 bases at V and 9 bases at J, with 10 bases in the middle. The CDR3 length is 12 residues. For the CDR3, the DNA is TGCGCCAGCAGCTCCAGTGGGGCTGAGCAGTTCTTC. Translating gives CASSSSGAEQFF.

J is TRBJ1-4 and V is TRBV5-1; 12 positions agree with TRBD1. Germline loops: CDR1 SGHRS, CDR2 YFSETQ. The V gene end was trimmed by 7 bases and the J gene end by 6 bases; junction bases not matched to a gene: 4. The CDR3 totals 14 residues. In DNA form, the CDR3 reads TGCGCCAGCGGGACAGGGGGCGGTGATGAAAAACTGTTTTTT. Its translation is CASGTGGGDEKLFF.

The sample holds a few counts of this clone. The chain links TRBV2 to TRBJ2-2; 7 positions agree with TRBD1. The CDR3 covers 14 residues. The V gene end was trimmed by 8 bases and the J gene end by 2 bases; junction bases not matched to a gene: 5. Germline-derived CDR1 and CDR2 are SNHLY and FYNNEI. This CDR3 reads CASSGTVNTGELFF. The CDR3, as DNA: TGTGCCAGCTCCGGGACAGTAAACACCGGGGAGCTGTTTTTT.

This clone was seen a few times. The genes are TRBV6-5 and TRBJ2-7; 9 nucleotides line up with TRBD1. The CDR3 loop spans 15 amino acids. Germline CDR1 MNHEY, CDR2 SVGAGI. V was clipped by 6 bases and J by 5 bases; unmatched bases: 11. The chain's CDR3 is CASSRRQGGPDEQYF. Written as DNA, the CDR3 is TGTGCCAGCAGCCGACGACAGGGGGGTCCCGACGAGCAGTACTTC.

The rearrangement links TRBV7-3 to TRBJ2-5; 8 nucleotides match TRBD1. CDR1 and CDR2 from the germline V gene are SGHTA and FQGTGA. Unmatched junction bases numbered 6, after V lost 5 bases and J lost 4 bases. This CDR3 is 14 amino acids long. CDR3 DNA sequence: TGTGCCAGCAGCAACGGACAGGGCGGAGAGACCCAGTACTTC. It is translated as CASSNGQGGETQYF.

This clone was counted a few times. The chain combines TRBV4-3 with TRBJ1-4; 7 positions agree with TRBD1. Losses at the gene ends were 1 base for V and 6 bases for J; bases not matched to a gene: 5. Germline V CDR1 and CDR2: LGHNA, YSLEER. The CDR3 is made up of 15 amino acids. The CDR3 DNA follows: TGCGCCAGCAGCCAAGGGGACAGAGTCGATGAAAAACTGTTTTTT. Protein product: CASSQGDRVDEKLFF.

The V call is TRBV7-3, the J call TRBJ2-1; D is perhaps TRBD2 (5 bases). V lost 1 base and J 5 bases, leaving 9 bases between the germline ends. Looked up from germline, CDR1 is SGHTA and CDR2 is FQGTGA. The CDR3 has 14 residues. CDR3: CASSLMTTNNEQFF. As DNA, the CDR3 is TGTGCCAGCAGCTTAATGACTACTAACAATGAGCAGTTCTTC.

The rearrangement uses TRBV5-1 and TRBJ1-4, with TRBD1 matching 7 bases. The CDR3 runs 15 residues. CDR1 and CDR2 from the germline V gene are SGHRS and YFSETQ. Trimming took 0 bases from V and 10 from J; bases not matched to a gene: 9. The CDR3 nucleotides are TGCGCCAGCAGCTTGGAGGACAGGAGTCTGGGAAAACTGTTTTTT. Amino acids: CASSLEDRSLGKLFF.

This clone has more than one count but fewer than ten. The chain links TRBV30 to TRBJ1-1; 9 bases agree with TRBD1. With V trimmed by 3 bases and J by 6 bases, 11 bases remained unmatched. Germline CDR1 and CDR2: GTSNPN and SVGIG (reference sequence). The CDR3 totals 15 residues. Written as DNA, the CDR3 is TGTGCCTGGAGGGCCCGGGACAGGGTATGGGCTGAAGCTTTCTTT. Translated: CAWRARDRVWAEAFF.

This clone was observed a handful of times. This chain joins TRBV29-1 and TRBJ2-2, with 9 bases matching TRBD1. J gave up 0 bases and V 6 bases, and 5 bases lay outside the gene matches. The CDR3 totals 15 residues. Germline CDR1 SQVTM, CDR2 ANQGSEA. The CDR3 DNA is TGCAGCGTCGGGACAGGGATCGCGAACACCGGGGAGCTGTTTTTT. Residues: CSVGTGIANTGELFF.

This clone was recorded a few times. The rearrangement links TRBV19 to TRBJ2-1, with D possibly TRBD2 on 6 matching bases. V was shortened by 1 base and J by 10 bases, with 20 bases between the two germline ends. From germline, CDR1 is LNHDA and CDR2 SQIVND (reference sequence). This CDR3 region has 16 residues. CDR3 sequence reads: CASSIGDLGPREEQFF. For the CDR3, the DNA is TGTGCCAGTAGTATAGGGGACCTGGGGCCTCGGGAGGAGCAGTTCTTC.

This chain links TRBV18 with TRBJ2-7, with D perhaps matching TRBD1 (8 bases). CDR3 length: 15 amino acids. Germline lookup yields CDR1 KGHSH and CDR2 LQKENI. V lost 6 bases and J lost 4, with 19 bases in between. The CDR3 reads CASSFGQGGGYEQYF. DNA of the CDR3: TGTGCCAGCTCGTTTGGACAGGGAGGGGGTTACGAGCAGTACTTC.

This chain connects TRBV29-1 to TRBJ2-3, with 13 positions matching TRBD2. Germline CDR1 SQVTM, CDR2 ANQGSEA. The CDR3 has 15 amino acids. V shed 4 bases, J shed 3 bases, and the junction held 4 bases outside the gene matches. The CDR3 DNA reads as TGCAGCGTTGGTAGACTAGCGGGAGGAACAGATACGCAGTATTTT. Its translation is CSVGRLAGGTDTQYF.

The CDR3 loop reads CASSHRQGGGYTF. The CDR3 nucleotides read TGTGCCAGCAGCCACCGACAGGGGGGTGGCTACACCTTC. The J gene is TRBJ1-2, the V gene TRBV13; 9 nucleotides match TRBD1. CDR3 length: 13 residues. V was pared by 5 bases and J by 7 bases, with 5 bases of the junction left unmatched. CDR1 PRHDT and CDR2 FYEKMQ come from the germline V gene (reference sequence). Full variable domain (outside the CDR3, taken from reference TRBV13 and TRBJ1-2): AAGVIQSPRHLIKEKRETATLKCYPIPRHDTVYWYQQGPGQDPQFLISFYEKMQSDKGSIPDRFSAQQFSDYHSELNMSSLELGDSALYFCASSHRQGGGYTFGSGTRLTVV.

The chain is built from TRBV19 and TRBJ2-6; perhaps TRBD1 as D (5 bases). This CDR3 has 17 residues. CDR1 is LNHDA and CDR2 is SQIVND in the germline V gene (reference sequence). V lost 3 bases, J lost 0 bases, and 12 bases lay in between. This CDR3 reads CASSMPRQSSGANVLTF. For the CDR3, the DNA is TGTGCCAGTAGTATGCCGAGACAGAGCTCTGGGGCCAACGTCCTGACTTTC.

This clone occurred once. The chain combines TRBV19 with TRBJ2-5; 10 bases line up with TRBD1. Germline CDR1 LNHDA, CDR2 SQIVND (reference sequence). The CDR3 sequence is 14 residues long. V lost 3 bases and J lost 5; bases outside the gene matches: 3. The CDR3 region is CASSMDRGRETQYF. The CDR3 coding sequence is TGTGCCAGTAGTATGGACAGGGGGAGGGAGACCCAGTACTTC.